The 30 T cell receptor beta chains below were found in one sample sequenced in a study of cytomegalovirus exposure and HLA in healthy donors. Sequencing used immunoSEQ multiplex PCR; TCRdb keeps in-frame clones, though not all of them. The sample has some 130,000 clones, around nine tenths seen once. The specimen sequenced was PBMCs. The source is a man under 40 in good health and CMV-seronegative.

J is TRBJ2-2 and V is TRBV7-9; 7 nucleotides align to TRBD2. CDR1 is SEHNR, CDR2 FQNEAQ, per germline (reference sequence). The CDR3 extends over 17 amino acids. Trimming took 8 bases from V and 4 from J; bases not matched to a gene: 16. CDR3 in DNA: TGTGCCAGCCTTTCGCGCGGGAGCCCCGCGGGCACCGGGGAGCTGTTTTTT. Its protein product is CASLSRGSPAGTGELFF.

This CDR3 is CASSLLPTGLNSPLHF. The CDR3 nucleotides are TGTGCCAGCAGCCTTCTCCCTACAGGACTAAATTCACCCCTCCACTTT. The J gene is TRBJ1-6, the V gene TRBV21-1. TRBV21-1 corresponds to a pseudogene. The CDR3 is made up of 16 amino acids.

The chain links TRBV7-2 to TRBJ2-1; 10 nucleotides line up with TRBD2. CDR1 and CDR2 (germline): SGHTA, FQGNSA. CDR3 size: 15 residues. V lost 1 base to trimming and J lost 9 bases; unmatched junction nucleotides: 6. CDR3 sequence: CASSLGAGGPGEQFF. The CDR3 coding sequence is TGTGCCAGCAGCTTAGGAGCGGGAGGGCCTGGTGAGCAGTTCTTC.

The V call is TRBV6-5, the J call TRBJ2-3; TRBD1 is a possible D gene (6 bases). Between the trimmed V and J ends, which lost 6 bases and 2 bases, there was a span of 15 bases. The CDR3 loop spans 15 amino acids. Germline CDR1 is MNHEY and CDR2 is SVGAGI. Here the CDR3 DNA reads TGTGCCAGCAGCTATTGGGGGCGCCCCACAGATACGCAGTATTTT. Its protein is CASSYWGRPTDTQYF.

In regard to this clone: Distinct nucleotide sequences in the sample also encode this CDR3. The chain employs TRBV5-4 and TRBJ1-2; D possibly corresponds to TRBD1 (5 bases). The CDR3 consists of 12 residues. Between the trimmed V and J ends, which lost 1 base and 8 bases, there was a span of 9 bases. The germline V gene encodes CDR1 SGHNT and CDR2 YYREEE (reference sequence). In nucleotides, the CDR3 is TGTGCCAGCAGCTTGCAGGGAGGGGGCTACACCTTC. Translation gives CASSLQGGGYTF.

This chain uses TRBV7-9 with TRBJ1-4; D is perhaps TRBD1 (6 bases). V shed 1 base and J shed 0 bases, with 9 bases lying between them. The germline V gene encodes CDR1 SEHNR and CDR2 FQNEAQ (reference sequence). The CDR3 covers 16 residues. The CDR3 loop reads CASSLGQASTNEKLFF. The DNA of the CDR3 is TGTGCCAGCAGCTTAGGACAGGCGTCAACTAATGAAAAACTGTTTTTT.

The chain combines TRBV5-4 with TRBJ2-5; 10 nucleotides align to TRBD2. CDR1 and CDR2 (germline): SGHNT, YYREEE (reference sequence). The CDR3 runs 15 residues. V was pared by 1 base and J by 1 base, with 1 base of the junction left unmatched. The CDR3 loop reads CASSLSSGSQETQYF. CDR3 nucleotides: TGTGCCAGCAGCTTGTCTAGCGGGAGCCAAGAGACCCAGTACTTC.

The CDR3 DNA reads TGTGCCAGCAGCTTAGGGGGCGGGAGATACAATGAGCAGTTCTTC. Encoded protein: CASSLGGGRYNEQFF. The J gene is TRBJ2-1, the V gene TRBV7-7; 7 bases agree with TRBD2. The V gene end was trimmed by 1 base and the J gene end by 4 bases; junction bases not matched to a gene: 4. There are 15 residues in the CDR3. Germline CDR1 SSHAT, CDR2 FNYEAQ (reference sequence).

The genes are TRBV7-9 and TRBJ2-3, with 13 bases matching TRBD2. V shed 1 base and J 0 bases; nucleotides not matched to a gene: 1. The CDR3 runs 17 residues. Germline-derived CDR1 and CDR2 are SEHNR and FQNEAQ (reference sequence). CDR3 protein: CASSLGTSGGSTDTQYF. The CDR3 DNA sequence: TGTGCCAGCAGCTTAGGGACTAGCGGGGGAAGCACAGATACGCAGTATTTT. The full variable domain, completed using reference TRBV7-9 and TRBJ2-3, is DTGVSQNPRHKITKRGQNVTFRCDPISEHNRLYWYRQTLGQGPEFLTYFQNEAQLEKSRLLSDRFSAERPKGSFSTLEIQRTEQGDSAMYLCASSLGTSGGSTDTQYFGPGTRLTVL.

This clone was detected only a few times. The CDR3 nucleotides read TGTGCCAGCAGTTTGCAGCGAGCGGGCCCGAGCTCCTACGAGCAGTACTTC. Translation: CASSLQRAGPSSYEQYF. The chain links TRBV27 to TRBJ2-7; D might be TRBD2 (6 bases). This CDR3 is 17 amino acids long. The ends were cut back, 3 bases at V and 0 bases at J, with 18 bases in the middle. CDR1 and CDR2 from the germline V gene are MNHEY and SMNVEV (reference sequence).

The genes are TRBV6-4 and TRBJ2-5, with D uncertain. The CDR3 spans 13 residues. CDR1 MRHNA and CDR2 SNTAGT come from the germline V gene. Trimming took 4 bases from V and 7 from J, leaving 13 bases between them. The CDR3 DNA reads TGTGCCAGCAGTGCAGTCCCTCGAGGGACCCAGTACTTC. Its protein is CASSAVPRGTQYF.

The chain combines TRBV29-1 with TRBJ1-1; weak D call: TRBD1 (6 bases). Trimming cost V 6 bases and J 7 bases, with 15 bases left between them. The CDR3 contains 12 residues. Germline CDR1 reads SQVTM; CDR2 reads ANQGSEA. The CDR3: CSVVQGTLEAFF. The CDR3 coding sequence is TGCAGCGTCGTACAGGGCACCCTTGAAGCTTTCTTT.

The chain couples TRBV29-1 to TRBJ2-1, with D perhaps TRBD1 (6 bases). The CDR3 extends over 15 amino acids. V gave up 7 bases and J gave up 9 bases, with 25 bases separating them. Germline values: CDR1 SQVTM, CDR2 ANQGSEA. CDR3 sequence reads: CSGGIPTGSYAEQFF. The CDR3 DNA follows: TGCAGCGGAGGTATTCCGACAGGATCCTATGCTGAGCAGTTCTTC.

The CDR3 nucleotides are TGTGCCAGCAGCCGTTCGGAAGGAGACGAGCAGTACTTC. Residues: CASSRSEGDEQYF. The rearrangement joins TRBV2 to TRBJ2-7; D ambiguous. The CDR3 consists of 13 residues. V was clipped by 6 bases and J by 5 bases, with 14 bases between them. Germline V lookup: CDR1 SNHLY, CDR2 FYNNEI.

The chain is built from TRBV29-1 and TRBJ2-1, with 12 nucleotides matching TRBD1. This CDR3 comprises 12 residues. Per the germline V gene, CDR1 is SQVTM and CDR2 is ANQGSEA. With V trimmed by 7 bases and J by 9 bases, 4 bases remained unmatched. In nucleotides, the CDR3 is TGCAGCGGGGGACAGGGGGCTGGTGAGCAGTTCTTC. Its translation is CSGGQGAGEQFF.

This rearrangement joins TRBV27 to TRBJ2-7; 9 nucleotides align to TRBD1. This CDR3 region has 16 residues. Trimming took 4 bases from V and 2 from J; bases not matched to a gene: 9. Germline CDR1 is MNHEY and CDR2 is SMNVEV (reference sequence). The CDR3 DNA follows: TGTGCCAGCAGTTCCCCGAGCCGGGACAGGGCCTACGAGCAGTACTTC. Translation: CASSSPSRDRAYEQYF.

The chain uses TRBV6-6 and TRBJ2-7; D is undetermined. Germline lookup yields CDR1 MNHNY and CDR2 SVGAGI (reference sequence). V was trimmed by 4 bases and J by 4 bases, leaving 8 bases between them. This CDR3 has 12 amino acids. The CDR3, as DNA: TGTGCCAGCAGTTTTGACGGGTACGAGCAGTACTTC. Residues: CASSFDGYEQYF.

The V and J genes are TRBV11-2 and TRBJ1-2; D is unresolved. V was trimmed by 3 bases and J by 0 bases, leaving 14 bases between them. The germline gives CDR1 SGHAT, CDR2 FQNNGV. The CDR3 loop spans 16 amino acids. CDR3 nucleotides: TGTGCCAGCAGCTTCGGCAGGATCTTACCTAACTATGGCTACACCTTC. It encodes CASSFGRILPNYGYTF.

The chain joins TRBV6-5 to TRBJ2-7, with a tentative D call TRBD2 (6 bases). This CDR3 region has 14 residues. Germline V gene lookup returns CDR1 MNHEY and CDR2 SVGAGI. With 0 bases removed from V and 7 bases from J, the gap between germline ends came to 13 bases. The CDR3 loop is CASSYSAGNSEQYF. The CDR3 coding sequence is TGTGCCAGCAGTTACTCGGCGGGAAACTCAGAGCAGTACTTC.

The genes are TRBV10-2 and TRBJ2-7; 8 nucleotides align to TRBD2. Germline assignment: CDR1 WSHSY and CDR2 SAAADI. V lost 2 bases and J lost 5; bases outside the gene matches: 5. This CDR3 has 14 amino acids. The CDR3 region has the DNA TGCGCCAGCAGTGAGACCGGGGGGGTACACGAGCAGTACTTC. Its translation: CASSETGGVHEQYF.

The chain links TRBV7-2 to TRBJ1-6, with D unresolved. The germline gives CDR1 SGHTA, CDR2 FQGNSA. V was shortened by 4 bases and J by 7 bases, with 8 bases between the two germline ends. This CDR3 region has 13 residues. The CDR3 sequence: CASSYEGNSPLHF. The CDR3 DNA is TGTGCCAGCAGCTATGAGGGAAATTCACCCCTCCACTTT.

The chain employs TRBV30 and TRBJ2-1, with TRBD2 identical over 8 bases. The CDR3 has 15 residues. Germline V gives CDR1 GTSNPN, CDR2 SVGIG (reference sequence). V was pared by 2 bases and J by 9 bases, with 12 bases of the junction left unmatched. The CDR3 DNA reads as TGTGCCTGGAGTTTTGCGGGAGGCCCGGGGGGTGAGCAGTTCTTC. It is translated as CAWSFAGGPGGEQFF.

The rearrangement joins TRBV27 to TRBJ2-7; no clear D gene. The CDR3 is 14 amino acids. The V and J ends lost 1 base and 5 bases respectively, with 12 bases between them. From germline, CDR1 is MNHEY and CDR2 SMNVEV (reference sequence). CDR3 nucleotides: TGTGCCAGCAGTTTATGGAGTAGTTCTAACGAGCAGTACTTC. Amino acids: CASSLWSSSNEQYF.

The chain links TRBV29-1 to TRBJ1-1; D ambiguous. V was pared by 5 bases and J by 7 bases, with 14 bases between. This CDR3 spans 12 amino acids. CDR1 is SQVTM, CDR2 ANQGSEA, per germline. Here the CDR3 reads CSVLGESHEAFF. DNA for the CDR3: TGCAGCGTTCTCGGAGAAAGCCATGAAGCTTTCTTT.

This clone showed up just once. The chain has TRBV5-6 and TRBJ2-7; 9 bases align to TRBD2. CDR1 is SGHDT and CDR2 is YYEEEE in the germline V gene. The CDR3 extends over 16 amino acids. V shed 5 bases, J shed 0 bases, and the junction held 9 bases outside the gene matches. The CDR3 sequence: CASRRGASGVSYEQYF. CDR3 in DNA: TGTGCCAGCAGAAGGGGGGCTAGCGGGGTCTCCTACGAGCAGTACTTC. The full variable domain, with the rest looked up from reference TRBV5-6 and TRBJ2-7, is DAGVTQSPTHLIKTRGQQVTLRCSPKSGHDTVSWYQQALGQGPQFIFQYYEEEERQRGNFPDRFSGHQFPNYSSELNVNALLLGDSALYLCASRRGASGVSYEQYFGPGTRLTVT.

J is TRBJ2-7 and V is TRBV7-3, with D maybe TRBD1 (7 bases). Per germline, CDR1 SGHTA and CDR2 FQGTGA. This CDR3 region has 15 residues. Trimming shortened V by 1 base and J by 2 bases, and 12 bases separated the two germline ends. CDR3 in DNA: TGTGCCAGCAGCTTAATGGCAGGGGGGCCCTACGAGCAGTACTTC. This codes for CASSLMAGGPYEQYF.

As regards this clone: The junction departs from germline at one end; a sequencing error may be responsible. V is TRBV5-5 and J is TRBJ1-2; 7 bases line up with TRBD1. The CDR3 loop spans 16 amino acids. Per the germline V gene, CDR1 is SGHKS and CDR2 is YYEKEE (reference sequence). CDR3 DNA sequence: TGTGCCAGCAGTTTGGGACAGCCTTTTTCTCTATATGGCTACACCTTC. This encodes CASSLGQPFSLYGYTF.

The CDR3 is CASSLSYRVSYTGELFF. The DNA for the CDR3 is TGTGCCAGCAGTTTATCGTACAGGGTTAGTTACACCGGGGAGCTGTTTTTT. J is TRBJ2-2 and V is TRBV27, with a weak D call TRBD1 (6 bases). CDR1 and CDR2 (germline): MNHEY, SMNVEV (reference sequence). The CDR3 contains 17 residues. Trimming cost V 0 bases and J 3 bases, with 14 bases left between them.

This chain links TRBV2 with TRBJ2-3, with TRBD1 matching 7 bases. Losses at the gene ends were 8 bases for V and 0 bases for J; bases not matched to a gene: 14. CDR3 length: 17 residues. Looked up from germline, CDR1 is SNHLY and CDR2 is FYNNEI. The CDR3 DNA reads TGTGCCAGCGGGAACAACTTTGCAGGGGGTAGCACAGATACGCAGTATTTT. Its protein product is CASGNNFAGGSTDTQYF.

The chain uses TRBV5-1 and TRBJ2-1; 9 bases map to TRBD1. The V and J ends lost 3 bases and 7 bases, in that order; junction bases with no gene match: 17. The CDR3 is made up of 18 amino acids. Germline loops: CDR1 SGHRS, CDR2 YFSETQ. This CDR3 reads CASSYRSSGTGRRNEQFF. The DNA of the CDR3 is TGCGCCAGCAGCTATCGATCGTCCGGGACAGGGCGACGGAATGAGCAGTTCTTC.